This TCR beta chain emerged from a study of follicular helper T cells after annual influenza vaccination. Clones were sequenced by immunoSEQ multiplex PCR, and TCRdb holds only the in-frame ones, with some missing. Among approximately 9,300 clones listed, around 90% were seen once. As concerns this clone: No antigen is known for it.

The time point: 2015-2016 season, pre-vaccination. Excluded were substance abuse, HIV/AIDS, active cancer, immunomodulatory drugs and active illness. This CDR3 is built from 13 residues. Germline CDR1 is MNHEY and CDR2 is SMNVEV (reference sequence). Deletions cut 5 bases from V and 4 bases from J, with 6 bases between. Study-level findings and limits: Day 7 ICOS+CD38+ clones were most often found later in ICOS-CD38- cTfh cells. Successive annual vaccinations recalled a recurrent oligoclonal ICOS+CD38+ cTfh response with influenza-specific clonotypes.

The clonotype was recovered from an adult who received the influenza vaccine. The chain links TRBV27 to TRBJ2-6; no definite D call. This material consisted of CXCR5+ CD38- circulating T follicular helper cells from blood, taken on the day of influenza vaccination. Subset defined: circulating Tfh, non-naive CD4+CXCR5+PD-1+ (ICOS+CD38+ or ICOS-CD38-). The CDR3 loop is CASSPGGANVLTF. DNA of the CDR3: TGTGCCAGCAGTCCCGGGGGGGCCAACGTCCTGACTTTC.